Shown below are 17 T cell receptor beta chains from a single sample sequenced in a study of cytomegalovirus exposure and HLA in healthy donors. PCR primers comprised 60 Vbeta and 13 Jbeta primers. Produced via immunoSEQ multiplex PCR; TCRdb's table is partial and in-frame only. The repertoire consists of 96,000 or so clones, with roughly 79% occurring once and the leading ten covering approximately 3.2%. The sequencing input was PBMCs. These receptors were collected from a female donor in good health and CMV-seropositive.

The chain has TRBV5-1 and TRBJ2-7; D possibly corresponds to TRBD2 (5 bases). Germline V gives CDR1 SGHRS, CDR2 YFSETQ. V was trimmed by 0 bases and J by 3 bases, leaving 10 bases between them. This CDR3 comprises 14 residues. DNA for the CDR3: TGCGCCAGCAGCTTGGAGGGAGCAGGCTACGAGCAGTACTTC. This translates into CASSLEGAGYEQYF.

V usage is TRBV7-2 and J usage is TRBJ2-1; 10 bases are a match to TRBD2. Trimming took 4 bases from V and 4 from J; bases not matched to a gene: 7. CDR1 and CDR2 from the germline V gene are SGHTA and FQGNSA. The CDR3 is made up of 16 amino acids. CDR3 nucleotides: TGTGCCAGCAGCTCCGTTAGCGGGGGGCCTTACAATGAGCAGTTCTTC. It specifies CASSSVSGGPYNEQFF.

The chain recombines TRBV30 with TRBJ2-5; TRBD1 might be the D (5 bases). CDR3 size: 13 residues. Trimming cost V 3 bases and J 4 bases, with 12 bases left between them. Germline V lookup: CDR1 GTSNPN, CDR2 SVGIG (reference sequence). CDR3 DNA sequence: TGTGCCTGGAGAGGCAGGGCCGGAGAGACCCAGTACTTC. This encodes CAWRGRAGETQYF.

This clone appeared a single time. The J gene is TRBJ1-6, the V gene TRBV13; 9 bases line up with TRBD1. Germline-derived CDR1 and CDR2 are PRHDT and FYEKMQ (reference sequence). The CDR3 covers 16 residues. V was clipped by 4 bases and J by 10 bases; unmatched bases: 11. CDR3 region: CASSSKNRDRESPLHF. The CDR3 DNA reads as TGTGCCAGCAGCTCAAAAAACCGGGACAGGGAGTCACCCCTCCACTTT.

The rearrangement uses TRBV4-1 and TRBJ2-2; weak D call: TRBD1 (6 bases). The V and J ends lost 0 bases and 0 bases respectively, with 11 bases between them. Per the germline V gene, CDR1 is MGHRA and CDR2 is YSYEKL. This CDR3 contains 17 residues. The CDR3, as DNA: TGCGCCAGCAGCCAAGATCGAAGGGGGTCGAACACCGGGGAGCTGTTTTTT. Translated, it gives CASSQDRRGSNTGELFF.

V usage is TRBV11-1 and J usage is TRBJ1-6; D gene uncertain. Germline V gives CDR1 SGHAT, CDR2 FQDESV (reference sequence). The CDR3 sequence is 13 residues long. The ends were cut back, 7 bases at V and 0 bases at J, with 4 bases in the middle. The CDR3 bases are TGTGCCAGCACGAGCTCCTATAATTCACCCCTCCACTTT. Translated: CASTSSYNSPLHF.

The CDR3 protein is CASSPASSYNEQFF. The CDR3 DNA reads TGTGCCAGCTCACCAGCCAGTTCCTACAATGAGCAGTTCTTC. The V gene is TRBV18, the J gene TRBJ2-1, with no clear D. Germline CDR1 is KGHSH and CDR2 is LQKENI. The CDR3 totals 14 residues. V was trimmed by 2 bases and J by 1 base, leaving 6 bases between them.

This chain connects TRBV7-8 to TRBJ1-2; no reliable D call. Germline V gives CDR1 SGHVS, CDR2 FQNEAQ. This CDR3 comprises 13 residues. V was shortened by 2 bases and J by 0 bases, with 4 bases between the two germline ends. The DNA of the CDR3 is TGTGCCAGCAGCTTACCCTCTAACTATGGCTACACCTTC. It is translated as CASSLPSNYGYTF.

J is TRBJ1-5 and V is TRBV2, with D possibly TRBD1 on 5 matching bases. CDR1 is SNHLY and CDR2 is FYNNEI in the germline V gene. V was clipped by 6 bases and J by 7 bases, with 16 bases between them. This CDR3 has 14 residues. The CDR3 bases are TGTGCCAGCAGGATGGGCTTTAGGGGCCAGCCCCAGCATTTT. Translating it yields CASRMGFRGQPQHF.

This clone was picked up a small number of times. The chain combines TRBV10-3 with TRBJ2-1, with TRBD1 as a possible D gene (5 bases). CDR3 length: 13 residues. V lost 6 bases to trimming and J lost 4 bases, with 10 bases between them. Germline-derived CDR1 and CDR2 are ENHRY and SYGVKD. CDR3 residues: CAIRSTEYNEQFF. In nucleotides, the CDR3 is TGTGCCATCAGGTCGACAGAGTACAATGAGCAGTTCTTC.

J is TRBJ2-7 and V is TRBV11-3; D gene uncertain. The CDR3 sequence is 11 residues long. Germline values: CDR1 SGHNT, CDR2 YENEEA. Trimming took 5 bases from V and 6 from J, leaving 8 bases between them. CDR3 loop: CASSEPPEQYF. The CDR3 DNA reads as TGTGCCAGCAGCGAGCCTCCCGAGCAGTACTTC. Full variable domain (outside the CDR3, taken from reference TRBV11-3 and TRBJ2-7): EAGVVQSPRYKIIEKKQPVAFWCNPISGHNTLYWYLQNLGQGPELLIRYENEEAVDDSQLPKDRFSAERLKGVDSTLKIQPAELGDSAVYLCASSEPPEQYFGPGTRLTVT.

This clone was detected a few times. The chain couples TRBV27 to TRBJ1-1; D is ambiguous. V dropped 1 base and J dropped 5 bases, with 11 bases sitting between them. CDR1 is MNHEY, CDR2 SMNVEV, per germline (reference sequence). This CDR3 is 14 amino acids long. The CDR3 bases are TGTGCCAGCAGTTTATGGGAGGGTGGGACTGAAGCTTTCTTT. As protein: CASSLWEGGTEAFF.

This chain links TRBV5-1 with TRBJ2-2; 7 bases line up with TRBD1. CDR1 is SGHRS, CDR2 YFSETQ, per germline. The CDR3 spans 15 residues. J was trimmed by 1 base and V by 6 bases; bases with no gene match: 6. The CDR3 here is CASKETGWNTGELFF. As DNA, the CDR3 is TGCGCCAGCAAGGAGACAGGGTGGAACACCGGGGAGCTGTTTTTT.

The genes are TRBV5-4 and TRBJ2-2, with D maybe TRBD2 (6 bases). The ends were cut back, 3 bases at V and 3 bases at J, with 12 bases in the middle. CDR3 length: 15 amino acids. The germline CDR1 and CDR2 sequences are SGHNT and YYREEE (reference sequence). CDR3: CASSSSTSYTGELFF. The CDR3 nucleotides read TGTGCCAGCAGCTCTTCGACTAGTTACACCGGGGAGCTGTTTTTT. Using reference TRBV5-4 and TRBJ2-2 for the parts outside the CDR3, the full variable domain is ETGVTQSPTHLIKTRGQQVTLRCSSQSGHNTVSWYQQALGQGPQFIFQYYREEENGRGNFPPRFSGLQFPNYSSELNVNALELDDSALYLCASSSSTSYTGELFFGEGSRLTVL.

This chain connects TRBV5-8 to TRBJ2-1; D is perhaps TRBD1 (7 bases). CDR1 is SGHTS, CDR2 YDEGEE, per germline. The CDR3 contains 13 residues. V was shortened by 2 bases and J by 9 bases, with 12 bases between the two germline ends. CDR3 in amino acids: CASSFRRGVEQFF. In DNA, the CDR3 is TGTGCCAGCAGCTTTCGCAGGGGGGTTGAGCAGTTCTTC.

This chain links TRBV28 with TRBJ1-5; 7 bases line up with TRBD1. V gave up 8 bases and J gave up 3 bases; unmatched junction bases: 4. Germline values: CDR1 MDHEN, CDR2 SYDVKM. This CDR3 is built from 13 residues. The CDR3 DNA reads as TGTGCCAGCCTCGGACAGGTCAATCAGCCCCAGCATTTT. Protein sequence: CASLGQVNQPQHF.

J is TRBJ2-1 and V is TRBV19, with 12 bases aligning to TRBD1. V lost 4 bases, J lost 8 bases, and 6 bases stayed unmatched. The CDR3 is 15 residues long. CDR1 is LNHDA and CDR2 is SQIVND in the germline V gene (reference sequence). CDR3 region: CASSNPGTGGDEQFF. The DNA for the CDR3 is TGTGCCAGTAGTAACCCCGGGACAGGGGGCGATGAGCAGTTCTTC.